Below are 3 T cell receptor beta chains sequenced from a single sample in a study of human T cells and chemical hapten exposure. TCRdb ran MiXCR on the RACE reads and lists one entry per CDR3 protein. The sample lists about 84,000 distinct CDR3 sequences; about 10% were seen once. Time point specified: patch test 2, 6 weeks after DPC sensitization. The sample's treatment: therapeutic diphenylcyclopropenone sensitization with weekly scalp DPC. Specimen: whole blood, collected in connection with sensitization to the hapten diphenylcyclopropenone (DPC). Receptors originate from a woman between 50 and 59 years old with alopecia areata. Some clones in this sample may be carry-over from other donors' samples.

This clonotype was observed many times. CDR3 amino acids: CASSLVVAGRIADTQYF. The CDR3 DNA reads TGTGCCAGCAGCTTAGTAGTCGCAGGGAGAATCGCAGATACGCAGTATTTT. The rearrangement joins TRBV7-9 to TRBJ2-3; D tentatively fits TRBD1 or TRBD2 (5 bases each). The V gene lost 1 base and the J gene lost 4 bases, with 18 bases spanning the gap. Germline V CDR1 and CDR2: SEHNR, FQNEAQ (reference sequence). This CDR3 spans 17 amino acids. Filled out from reference TRBV7-9 and TRBJ2-3, the complete variable domain reads DTGVSQNPRHKITKRGQNVTFRCDPISEHNRLYWYRQTLGQGPEFLTYFQNEAQLEKSRLLSDRFSAERPKGSFSTLEIQRTEQGDSAMYLCASSLVVAGRIADTQYFGPGTRLTVL.

The J gene is TRBJ2-7, the V gene TRBV12-3 or TRBV12-4; 9 bases agree with TRBD2. The length of the CDR3 is 15 residues. V was pared by 6 bases and J by 7 bases, with 13 bases of the junction left unmatched. CDR3 in DNA: TGTGCCAGCAGGCGATGGACTAGCGAGGCAGAGGAGCAGTACTTC. Amino acids: CASRRWTSEAEEQYF.

V is TRBV7-2 and J is TRBJ1-3, with D unresolved. Germline CDR1 and CDR2: SGHTA and FQGNSA. V shed 8 bases and J shed 1 base, with 6 bases lying between them. CDR3 length equals 12 residues. DNA for the CDR3: TGTGCCAGCGGTTCGTCTGGAAACACCATATATTTT. Translating gives CASGSSGNTIYF.